This entry lists 18 T cell receptor beta chains sequenced from one sample in a study of blood T cell repertoires in COVID-19. Profiling relied on immunoSEQ multiplex PCR, and the TCRdb table lists in-frame clones only, not all of them. Found here are 350,000 to 400,000 clones, more than 85% of them singletons; the top ten hold 2.5% to 3%. Input material: PBMCs or T cells enriched from blood (not recorded which). The receptors originated from a woman in her thirties who had recovered from COVID-19.

V and J are TRBV3-1 (or the pseudogene TRBV3-2) and TRBJ2-1; 10 bases are shared with TRBD2. The germline CDR1 and CDR2 sequences are LGHDT and YNNKEL (reference sequence). Trimming removed 4 bases from V and 8 bases from J; junction bases left unmatched: 5. CDR3 length: 14 amino acids. The CDR3 here is CASSPGTSVYEQFF. CDR3 DNA: TGTGCCAGCAGCCCCGGGACTAGCGTCTATGAGCAGTTCTTC.

The gene calls are TRBV5-1 and TRBJ2-7; 7 bases agree with TRBD1. This CDR3 comprises 15 residues. The germline CDR1 and CDR2 sequences are SGHRS and YFSETQ. With 4 bases clipped from V and 0 bases from J, the junction kept 7 bases outside the gene matches. Here the CDR3 reads CASSPGTALSYEQYF. The CDR3 nucleotides read TGCGCCAGCAGCCCTGGGACAGCGCTCTCCTACGAGCAGTACTTC.

The rearrangement joins TRBV10-2 to TRBJ2-3; D is unclear. The CDR3 has 13 residues. The germline V gene encodes CDR1 WSHSY and CDR2 SAAADI. V was shortened by 7 bases and J by 4 bases, with 12 bases between the two germline ends. CDR3: CASTHGPPDTQYF. The CDR3 bases are TGCGCCAGCACCCATGGCCCTCCAGATACGCAGTATTTT.

The chain is built from TRBV4-2 and TRBJ1-1; D gene uncertain. With 0 bases removed from V and 7 bases from J, the gap between germline ends came to 9 bases. From germline, CDR1 is LGHNA and CDR2 YNFKEQ. The CDR3 covers 13 residues. CDR3 sequence: CASSQDRADEAFF. CDR3 coding DNA: TGTGCCAGCAGCCAAGATCGAGCCGATGAAGCTTTCTTT.

This clone was counted once. The V and J genes are TRBV5-1 and TRBJ2-1; perhaps TRBD1 as D (6 bases). Germline values: CDR1 SGHRS, CDR2 YFSETQ. With 4 bases removed from V and 6 bases from J, the gap between germline ends came to 11 bases. The CDR3 sequence is 13 residues long. The CDR3 DNA follows: TGCGCCAGCAGCATTTCCAGGGGCAATGAGCAGTTCTTC. This encodes CASSISRGNEQFF.

This sequence joins TRBV2 and TRBJ1-6; no firm D call. V lost 0 bases and J 14 bases, leaving 11 bases between the germline ends. Germline V gene sequence: CDR1 SNHLY, CDR2 FYNNEI. The CDR3 spans 13 residues. CDR3 sequence: CASSEAAPGSLHF. CDR3 sequence (DNA): TGTGCCAGCAGTGAAGCCGCCCCGGGGTCCCTCCACTTT.

The V and J genes are TRBV28 and TRBJ2-5, with D unresolved. This CDR3 is built from 14 residues. CDR1 is MDHEN and CDR2 is SYDVKM in the germline V gene. V shed 4 bases and J shed 2 bases, with 11 bases lying between them. CDR3 nucleotides: TGTGCCAGCAGTTCCCCCACAGTACAAGAGACCCAGTACTTC. Translating gives CASSSPTVQETQYF.

The chain links TRBV5-5 to TRBJ1-5; D call uncertain. The CDR3 covers 15 residues. Germline V gives CDR1 SGHKS, CDR2 YYEKEE (reference sequence). Trimming pared 4 bases from V and 0 bases from J, leaving 11 bases between. The CDR3 is CASSPTENSNQPQHF. CDR3 in DNA: TGTGCCAGCAGCCCCACAGAGAATAGCAATCAGCCCCAGCATTTT.

The chain recombines TRBV4-2 with TRBJ2-3, with a possible D match to TRBD1 (5 bases). Deletions cut 2 bases from V and 6 bases from J, with 15 bases between. The length of the CDR3 is 15 residues. From germline, CDR1 is LGHNA and CDR2 YNFKEQ. The chain's CDR3 is CASSQLTVGTDTQYF. The CDR3 coding sequence is TGTGCCAGCAGCCAATTGACAGTAGGAACGGATACGCAGTATTTT.

For this clone: Other DNA sequences in this specimen translate into the identical CDR3. The rearrangement joins TRBV7-2 to TRBJ2-7; TRBD2 matches at 11 bases. CDR1 and CDR2 from the germline V gene are SGHTA and FQGNSA. The CDR3 spans 16 residues. The J segment lost 3 bases and the V segment lost 0 bases, leaving 4 bases of the junction unmatched. DNA for the CDR3: TGTGCCAGCAGCTTAGCTCTAGCGGGGGGTTACTACGAGCAGTACTTC. Translated: CASSLALAGGYYEQYF. Looking up the rest from reference TRBV7-2 and TRBJ2-7 gives the full variable domain: GAGVSQSPSNKVTEKGKDVELRCDPISGHTALYWYRQSLGQGLEFLIYFQGNSAPDKSGLPSDRFSAERTGGSVSTLTIQRTQQEDSAVYLCASSLALAGGYYEQYFGPGTRLTVT.

The chain couples TRBV12-3 or TRBV12-4 to TRBJ2-5, with 9 positions matching TRBD2. With V trimmed by 5 bases and J by 4 bases, 2 bases remained unmatched. The CDR3 consists of 13 residues. This CDR3 is CASSLSGGETQYF. DNA of the CDR3: TGTGCCAGCAGTCTTAGCGGGGGAGAGACCCAGTACTTC.

The chain uses TRBV5-1 and TRBJ1-2, with unresolved D. CDR1 SGHRS and CDR2 YFSETQ come from the germline V gene. Trimming pared 0 bases from V and 4 bases from J, leaving 7 bases between. CDR3 size: 13 residues. CDR3 protein: CASSLEGGYGYTF. Written as DNA, the CDR3 is TGCGCCAGCAGCTTGGAAGGAGGCTATGGCTACACCTTC.

This clone was counted between two and nine times. The rearrangement uses TRBV3-1 (or the pseudogene TRBV3-2) and TRBJ2-1; D is perhaps TRBD2 (7 bases). The CDR3 covers 15 residues. V lost 6 bases to trimming and J lost 7 bases, with 19 bases between them. The germline V gene has CDR1 LGHDT and CDR2 YNNKEL (reference sequence). The CDR3, as DNA: TGTGCCAGCAGTGACCTAGGGGGAGGGGCTAATGAGCAGTTCTTC. Protein product: CASSDLGGGANEQFF.

The chain couples TRBV30 to TRBJ1-1, with D possibly matching TRBD1 (5 bases). Germline CDR1 and CDR2: GTSNPN and SVGIG (reference sequence). V shed 0 bases and J shed 10 bases, with 15 bases lying between them. The CDR3 length is 13 residues. The CDR3 spells CAWSVQGADVAFF. CDR3 bases: TGTGCCTGGAGTGTACAAGGGGCTGATGTAGCTTTCTTT.

The chain has TRBV10-3 and TRBJ2-5; 11 positions agree with TRBD2. The CDR3 is 18 residues long. V was clipped by 5 bases and J by 5 bases; unmatched bases: 16. Germline values: CDR1 ENHRY, CDR2 SYGVKD. The CDR3 DNA reads TGTGCCATCAGTTCCTATGCTCTAGCGGGAGGTCCACGGGAGACCCAGTACTTC. Translation gives CAISSYALAGGPRETQYF.

The chain uses TRBV5-5 and TRBJ2-7, with 10 positions matching TRBD1. V shed 0 bases and J 6 bases; nucleotides not matched to a gene: 3. This CDR3 is 14 amino acids long. Germline V gene lookup returns CDR1 SGHKS and CDR2 YYEKEE (reference sequence). CDR3 loop: CASSLGRTGGEQYF. CDR3 nucleotide sequence: TGTGCCAGCAGCTTGGGTAGGACAGGGGGCGAGCAGTACTTC. The full variable domain, its missing parts supplied by reference TRBV5-5 and TRBJ2-7, is DAGVTQSPTHLIKTRGQQVTLRCSPISGHKSVSWYQQVLGQGPQFIFQYYEKEERGRGNFPDRFSARQFPNYSSELNVNALLLGDSALYLCASSLGRTGGEQYFGPGTRLTVT.

This clone appeared a single time. The chain is built from TRBV27 and TRBJ1-6; 9 bases map to TRBD1. The CDR3 runs to 20 residues. Germline V gene lookup returns CDR1 MNHEY and CDR2 SMNVEV (reference sequence). With 0 bases clipped from V and 1 base from J, the junction kept 10 bases outside the gene matches. This CDR3 is CASSLSPPWDRASYNSPLHF. CDR3 nucleotide sequence: TGTGCCAGCAGTTTATCCCCGCCTTGGGACAGGGCATCCTATAATTCACCCCTCCACTTT.

This chain connects TRBV5-6 to TRBJ2-7, with TRBD2 identical over 9 bases. Germline CDR1 SGHDT, CDR2 YYEEEE. The CDR3 is 17 residues long. The J segment lost 0 bases and the V segment lost 6 bases, leaving 13 bases of the junction unmatched. Written as DNA, the CDR3 is TGTGCCAGCAACCCCACCAGGCTAGCGGGGAGCTCCTACGAGCAGTACTTC. It codes for CASNPTRLAGSSYEQYF.